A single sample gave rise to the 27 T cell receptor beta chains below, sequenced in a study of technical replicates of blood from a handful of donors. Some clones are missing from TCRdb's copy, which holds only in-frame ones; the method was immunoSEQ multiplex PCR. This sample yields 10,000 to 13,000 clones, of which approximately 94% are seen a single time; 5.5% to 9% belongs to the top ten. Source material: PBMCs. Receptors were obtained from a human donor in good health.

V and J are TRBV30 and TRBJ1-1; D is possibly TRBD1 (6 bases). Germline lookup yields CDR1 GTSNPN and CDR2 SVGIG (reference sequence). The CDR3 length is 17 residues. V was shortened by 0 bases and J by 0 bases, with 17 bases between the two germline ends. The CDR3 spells CAWSVQRTATMNTEAFF. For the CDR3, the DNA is TGTGCCTGGAGTGTACAGAGGACAGCCACAATGAACACTGAAGCTTTCTTT.

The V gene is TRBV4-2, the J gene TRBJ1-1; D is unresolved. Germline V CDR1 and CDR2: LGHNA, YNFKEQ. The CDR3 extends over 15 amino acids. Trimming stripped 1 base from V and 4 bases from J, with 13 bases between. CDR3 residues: CASSQARGHGTEAFF. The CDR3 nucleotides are TGTGCCAGCAGCCAAGCTCGAGGGCACGGCACTGAAGCTTTCTTT.

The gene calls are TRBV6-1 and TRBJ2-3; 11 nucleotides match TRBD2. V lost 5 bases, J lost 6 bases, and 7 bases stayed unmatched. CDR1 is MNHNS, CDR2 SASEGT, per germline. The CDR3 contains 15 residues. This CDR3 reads CASSLGLAEGDTQYF. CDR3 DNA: TGTGCCAGCAGTCTGGGACTAGCGGAGGGGGATACGCAGTATTTT.

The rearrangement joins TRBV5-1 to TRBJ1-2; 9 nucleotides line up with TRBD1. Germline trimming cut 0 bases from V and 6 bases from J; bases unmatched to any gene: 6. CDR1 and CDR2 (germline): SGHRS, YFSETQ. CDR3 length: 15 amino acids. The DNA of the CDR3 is TGCGCCAGCAGCTTGGGGGTTACAGGGGGCGATGGCTACACCTTC. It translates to CASSLGVTGGDGYTF.

CDR3 sequence reads: CASSVPDGRGGEQYF. The CDR3 nucleotides read TGCGCCAGCAGTGTCCCAGACGGTCGCGGGGGCGAGCAGTACTTC. The rearrangement uses TRBV10-2 and TRBJ2-7, with 7 bases fitting TRBD2. The CDR3 spans 15 residues. V lost 4 bases, J lost 6 bases, and 12 bases stayed unmatched. The germline V gene encodes CDR1 WSHSY and CDR2 SAAADI.

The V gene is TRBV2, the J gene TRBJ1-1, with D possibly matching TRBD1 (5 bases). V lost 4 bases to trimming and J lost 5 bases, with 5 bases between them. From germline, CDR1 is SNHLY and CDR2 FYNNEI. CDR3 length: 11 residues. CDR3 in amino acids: CASSAGTEAFF. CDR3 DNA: TGTGCCAGCAGTGCAGGGACTGAAGCTTTCTTT. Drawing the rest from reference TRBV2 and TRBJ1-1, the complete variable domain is EPEVTQTPSHQVTQMGQEVILRCVPISNHLYFYWYRQILGQKVEFLVSFYNNEISEKSEIFDDQFSVERPDGSNFTLKIRSTKLEDSAMYFCASSAGTEAFFGQGTRLTVV.

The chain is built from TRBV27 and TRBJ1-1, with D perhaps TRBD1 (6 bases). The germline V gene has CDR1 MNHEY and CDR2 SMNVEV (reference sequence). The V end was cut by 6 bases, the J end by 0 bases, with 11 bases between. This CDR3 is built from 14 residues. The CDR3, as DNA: TGTGCCAGCAGACAGGGAGGGATGAACACTGAAGCTTTCTTT. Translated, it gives CASRQGGMNTEAFF.

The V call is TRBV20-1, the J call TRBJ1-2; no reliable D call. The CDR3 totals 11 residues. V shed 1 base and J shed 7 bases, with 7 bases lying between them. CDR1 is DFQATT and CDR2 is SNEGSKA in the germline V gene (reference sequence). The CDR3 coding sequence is TGCAGTGCTAGAGTACGGGGTGGCTACACCTTC. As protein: CSARVRGGYTF.

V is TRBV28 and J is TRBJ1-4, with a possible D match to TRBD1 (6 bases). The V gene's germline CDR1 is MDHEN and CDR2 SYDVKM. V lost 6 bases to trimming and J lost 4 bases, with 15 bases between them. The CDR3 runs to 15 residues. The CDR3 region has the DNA TGTGCCAGCAGCCCCTGGGGACAATTTAATGAAAAACTGTTTTTT. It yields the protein CASSPWGQFNEKLFF.

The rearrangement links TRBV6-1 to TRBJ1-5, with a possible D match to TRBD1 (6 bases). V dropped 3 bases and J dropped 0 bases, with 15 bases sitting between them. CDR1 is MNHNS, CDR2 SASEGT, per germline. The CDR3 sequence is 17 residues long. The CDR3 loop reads CASSDPGTRYSNQPQHF. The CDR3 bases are TGTGCCAGCAGTGACCCCGGGACACGTTATAGCAATCAGCCCCAGCATTTT.

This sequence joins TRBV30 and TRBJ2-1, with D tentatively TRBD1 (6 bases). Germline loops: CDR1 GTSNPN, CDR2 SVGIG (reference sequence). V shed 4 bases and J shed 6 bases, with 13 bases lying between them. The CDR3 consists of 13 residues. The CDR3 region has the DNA TGTGCCTGGACTCCGACAGGTTTCAATGAGCAGTTCTTC. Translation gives CAWTPTGFNEQFF.

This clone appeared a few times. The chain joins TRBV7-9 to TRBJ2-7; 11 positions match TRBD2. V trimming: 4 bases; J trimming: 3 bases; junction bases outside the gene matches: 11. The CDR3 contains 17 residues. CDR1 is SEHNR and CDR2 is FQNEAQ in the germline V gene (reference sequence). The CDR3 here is CASSSSVLTSGNYEQYF. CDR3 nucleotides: TGTGCCAGCAGCTCCTCCGTCCTGACTAGCGGGAACTACGAGCAGTACTTC.

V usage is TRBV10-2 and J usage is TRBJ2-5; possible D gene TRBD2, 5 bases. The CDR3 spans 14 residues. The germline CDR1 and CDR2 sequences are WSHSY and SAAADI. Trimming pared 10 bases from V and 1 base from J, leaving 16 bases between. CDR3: CATQRGSGQETQYF. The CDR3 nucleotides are TGCGCCACCCAAAGAGGAAGCGGCCAAGAGACCCAGTACTTC.

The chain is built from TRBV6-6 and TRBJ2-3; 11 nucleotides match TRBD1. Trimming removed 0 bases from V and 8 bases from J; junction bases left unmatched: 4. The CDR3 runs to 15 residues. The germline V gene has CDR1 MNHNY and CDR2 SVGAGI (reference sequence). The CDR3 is CASSYSGTGGGTQYF. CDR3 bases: TGTGCCAGCAGTTACTCGGGGACAGGGGGTGGTACGCAGTATTTT.

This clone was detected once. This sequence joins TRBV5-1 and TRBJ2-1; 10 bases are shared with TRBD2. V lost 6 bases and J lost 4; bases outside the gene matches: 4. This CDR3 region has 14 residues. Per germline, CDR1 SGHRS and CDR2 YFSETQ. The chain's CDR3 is CASTASGGYNEQFF. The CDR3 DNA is TGCGCCAGCACCGCTAGCGGGGGATACAATGAGCAGTTCTTC.

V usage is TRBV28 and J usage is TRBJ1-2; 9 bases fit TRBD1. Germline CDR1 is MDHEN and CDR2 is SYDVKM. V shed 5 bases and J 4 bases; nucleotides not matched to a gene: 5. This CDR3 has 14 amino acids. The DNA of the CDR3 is TGTGCCAGCAGTACGGGACAGGGCCTCTATGGCTACACCTTC. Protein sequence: CASSTGQGLYGYTF.

The CDR3 region is CASSLDRGDEQYF. In DNA form, the CDR3 reads TGCGCCAGCAGCCTGGACAGGGGCGACGAGCAGTACTTC. The chain employs TRBV5-1 and TRBJ2-7, with TRBD1 matching 9 bases. V dropped 4 bases and J dropped 5; count of bases not matched to a gene: 4. The CDR3 length is 13 residues. CDR1 is SGHRS, CDR2 YFSETQ, per germline.

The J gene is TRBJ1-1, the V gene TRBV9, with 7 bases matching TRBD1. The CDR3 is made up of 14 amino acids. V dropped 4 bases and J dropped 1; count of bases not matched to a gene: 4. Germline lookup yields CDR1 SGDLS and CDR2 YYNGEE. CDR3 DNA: TGTGCCAGCAGCATGAGGACAGGGAACACTGAAGCTTTCTTT. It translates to CASSMRTGNTEAFF. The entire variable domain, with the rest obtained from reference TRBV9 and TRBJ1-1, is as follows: DSGVTQTPKHLITATGQRVTLRCSPRSGDLSVYWYQQSLDQGLQFLIQYYNGEERAKGNILERFSAQQFPDLHSELNLSSLELGDSALYFCASSMRTGNTEAFFGQGTRLTVV.

CDR3 in amino acids: CARLSLGTGDGYTF. CDR3 DNA sequence: TGTGCCAGACTTAGCCTCGGGACAGGGGACGGCTACACCTTC. The rearrangement joins TRBV6-1 to TRBJ1-2; 10 nucleotides align to TRBD1. The V and J ends lost 9 bases and 8 bases, in that order; junction bases with no gene match: 12. This CDR3 comprises 14 residues. CDR1 MNHNS and CDR2 SASEGT come from the germline V gene.

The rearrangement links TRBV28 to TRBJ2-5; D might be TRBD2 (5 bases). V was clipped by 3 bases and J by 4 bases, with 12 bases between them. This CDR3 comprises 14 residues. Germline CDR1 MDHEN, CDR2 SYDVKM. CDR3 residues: CASSFSRGVETQYF. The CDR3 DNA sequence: TGTGCCAGCAGTTTCAGTCGGGGAGTAGAGACCCAGTACTTC.

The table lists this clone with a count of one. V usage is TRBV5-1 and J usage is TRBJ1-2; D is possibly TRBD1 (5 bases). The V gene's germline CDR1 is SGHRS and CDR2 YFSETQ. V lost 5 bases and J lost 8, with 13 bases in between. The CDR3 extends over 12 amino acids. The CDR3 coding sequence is TGCGCCAGCAGTTCTACAGGTCGGGGCTACACCTTC. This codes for CASSSTGRGYTF.

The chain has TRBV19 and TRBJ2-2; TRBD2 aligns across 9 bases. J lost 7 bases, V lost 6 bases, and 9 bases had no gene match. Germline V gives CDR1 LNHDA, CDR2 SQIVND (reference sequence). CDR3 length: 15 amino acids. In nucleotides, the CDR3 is TGTGCCAGTAGCCCCCGGACTAGCGCGAGCGGGGAGCTGTTTTTT. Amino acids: CASSPRTSASGELFF.

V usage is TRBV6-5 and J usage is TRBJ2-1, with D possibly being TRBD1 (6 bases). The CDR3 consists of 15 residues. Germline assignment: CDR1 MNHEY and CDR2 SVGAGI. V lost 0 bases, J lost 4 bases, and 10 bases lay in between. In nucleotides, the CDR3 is TGTGCCAGCAGTTACTCGTGGGGGCGGTACAATGAGCAGTTCTTC. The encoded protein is CASSYSWGRYNEQFF.

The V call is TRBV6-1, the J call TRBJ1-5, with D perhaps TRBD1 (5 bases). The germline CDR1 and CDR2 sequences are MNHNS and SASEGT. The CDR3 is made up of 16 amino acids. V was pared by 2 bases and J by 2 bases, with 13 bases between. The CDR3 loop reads CASSESAGPRNQPQHF. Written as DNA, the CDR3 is TGTGCCAGCAGTGAATCGGCAGGGCCGCGCAATCAGCCCCAGCATTTT.

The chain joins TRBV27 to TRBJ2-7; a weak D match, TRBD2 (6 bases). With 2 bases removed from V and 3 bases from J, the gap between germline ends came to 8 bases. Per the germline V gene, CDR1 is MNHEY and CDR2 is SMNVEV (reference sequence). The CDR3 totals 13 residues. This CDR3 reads CASSLTGVYEQYF. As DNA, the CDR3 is TGTGCCAGCAGTTTAACGGGAGTCTACGAGCAGTACTTC.

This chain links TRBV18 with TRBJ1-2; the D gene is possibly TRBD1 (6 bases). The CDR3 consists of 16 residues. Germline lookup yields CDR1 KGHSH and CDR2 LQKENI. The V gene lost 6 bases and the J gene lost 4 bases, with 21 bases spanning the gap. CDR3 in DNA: TGTGCCAGCTCCCCCGCGGTACAGGGCACTACCTATGGCTACACCTTC. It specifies CASSPAVQGTTYGYTF.

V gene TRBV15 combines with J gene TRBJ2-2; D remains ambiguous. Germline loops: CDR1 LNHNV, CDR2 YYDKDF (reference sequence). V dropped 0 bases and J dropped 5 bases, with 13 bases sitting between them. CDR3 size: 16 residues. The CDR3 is CATSRDWAGYTGELFF. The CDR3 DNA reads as TGTGCCACCAGCAGAGATTGGGCCGGTTATACCGGGGAGCTGTTTTTT.